The T cell receptor (beta chain) described here comes from a study of T cell responses to AZD1222 COVID-19 vaccine. Germline CDR1 and CDR2: MNHEY and SMNVEV (reference sequence). The ends lost 3 bases at V and 14 bases at J; junction bases unmatched: 13. This CDR3 has 15 residues. Investigators merged groups given second doses at roughly 4 or roughly 12 weeks. This clone turned up a few times. Its antigen is unknown. Study-wide findings and caveats: Just six AZD1222 recipients were seropositive at baseline. The donors showed a predominance of white British ancestry and of females, with possible underestimation of clonal diversity.

Sequencing was performed with immunoSEQ multiplex PCR; in TCRdb, only in-frame clones are kept and a portion is missing. The sample has 200,000 or so clones, approximately 94% seen once. Sequenced material: peripheral blood, taken 28 days after the second AZD1222 dose. The J gene is TRBJ2-1, the V gene TRBV27; 10 bases are a match to TRBD1. This TCR was recovered from an adult who received the AZD1222 COVID-19 vaccine. The CDR3 reads CASSFGDRGPTREFF. CDR3 nucleotides: TGTGCCAGCAGTTTCGGGGACAGGGGCCCAACTCGGGAGTTCTTC.